Reported below is one T cell receptor beta chain. What it recognizes is unknown. This sequence may be a read error, since a much larger clone differs from it by one base. Multiplex PCR relied on 32 V and 13 J primers to amplify TCR beta CDR3. MiXCR was run by TCRdb on the multiplex PCR reads, yielding one entry per CDR3 protein. Of tens of thousands of distinct CDR3 sequences listed, about 29% are singletons. Template material for each sample was about 560 ng of bulk tumor genomic DNA. Far-apart biopsies, several per primary tumor, were taken during surgery. Enrolled individuals presented with untreated, newly diagnosed non-small cell lung cancer and received curative surgery. All donors had received a new diagnosis of non-small cell lung cancer and were undergoing surgery with curative intent. This sample stems from a study of immune heterogeneity within non-small cell lung tumors. Study context: Among the tumors, 4 were squamous cell carcinomas, approximately ten were non-squamous carcinomas and 1 was not otherwise specified. Study-wide results and limits: Local T-cell clonality tracked local tumor mutational burden; the correlation was moderate but significant (R around 0.3). Multiple tumor sites within a patient showed recurrence of identical dominant CDR3 beta clonotypes; site-unique high-frequency clones were present as well.

Germline V gene lookup returns CDR1 SGHTA and CDR2 FQGNSA. This CDR3 is built from 15 residues. V lost 2 bases, J lost 7 bases, and 12 bases lay in between. Source material: lung tumor tissue. The chain couples TRBV7-2 to TRBJ1-6; D is unclear. The sequence derives from a man between 35 and 55 years old with non-small cell lung cancer. The CDR3 coding sequence is TGTGCCAGCAGCTTAATAGGCAGTACAAATTCACCCCTCCACTTT. It yields the protein CASSLIGSTNSPLHF.